The 3 T cell receptor beta chains below all came from one sample that was sequenced in a study of technical replicates of blood from a handful of donors. TCRdb's copy holds only in-frame clones and misses some; the assay was immunoSEQ multiplex PCR. The sample lists 80,000 or so clones, 95% to 98% occurring once. The specimen sequenced was T cells isolated from PBMCs. Receptors were obtained from a human donor in good health.

The gene calls are TRBV2 and TRBJ2-5, with D perhaps matching TRBD2 (5 bases). The ends were cut back, 3 bases at V and 10 bases at J, with 15 bases in the middle. CDR1 is SNHLY, CDR2 FYNNEI, per germline. This CDR3 has 13 residues. The CDR3 DNA sequence: TGTGCCAGCAGTGACCCCAACGGGATTAGCCAGTACTTC. This codes for CASSDPNGISQYF.

The chain employs TRBV29-1 and TRBJ2-7; D gene uncertain. This CDR3 comprises 13 residues. Germline lookup yields CDR1 SQVTM and CDR2 ANQGSEA. The germline V and J ends were trimmed by 6 bases and 0 bases, with 12 bases remaining between them. The CDR3 DNA is TGCAGCGTGGAGTTTAAAAGCTCCTACGAGCAGTACTTC. It encodes CSVEFKSSYEQYF.

The chain has TRBV6-5 and TRBJ2-1; TRBD2 aligns across 15 bases. Germline V gene lookup returns CDR1 MNHEY and CDR2 SVGAGI. V lost 0 bases to trimming and J lost 16 bases; unmatched junction nucleotides: 10. This CDR3 region has 16 residues. The CDR3 spells CASSYSGLAGGPREFF. In nucleotides, the CDR3 is TGTGCCAGCAGTTACTCCGGACTAGCGGGAGGGCCGAGGGAATTCTTC.